A single sample is the source of the 25 T cell receptor beta chains below, sequenced in a study of beta chain features in type 1 diabetes. The isolated RNA, all of it, was reverse transcribed, so expressed TCRB transcripts were what got sequenced. This table comes from immunoSEQ multiplex PCR, and its TCRdb copy is limited to in-frame clones, with some not included. This repertoire shows fewer than 250,000 clones, around 68% found once; its top ten account for almost 0.055%. Sequencing input: naive CD4+ T cells from blood. These receptor sequences come from a man aged 30 to 45 in good health.

In this sample, this clone turned up once. CDR3 DNA sequence: TGTGCCAGCAGTACGGCCAAAGCGGAAATCACCTACAATGAGCAGTTCTTC. Residues: CASSTAKAEITYNEQFF. V usage is TRBV28 and J usage is TRBJ2-1, with D possibly matching TRBD2 (5 bases). Trimming left V 5 bases short and J 2 bases short, with 19 bases between. Germline V lookup: CDR1 MDHEN, CDR2 SYDVKM. The CDR3 spans 17 residues.

This clone was picked up a small number of times. Here the CDR3 reads CARPRLAVYNEQFF. The CDR3 DNA is TGTGCCCGCCCACGACTAGCGGTTTACAATGAGCAGTTCTTC. The chain recombines TRBV9 with TRBJ2-1; TRBD2 agrees at 9 bases. V was clipped by 10 bases and J by 4 bases; unmatched bases: 9. The CDR3 runs to 14 residues. Germline V gene sequence: CDR1 SGDLS, CDR2 YYNGEE. The variable domain in full, completed from reference TRBV9 and TRBJ2-1, reads DSGVTQTPKHLITATGQRVTLRCSPRSGDLSVYWYQQSLDQGLQFLIQYYNGEERAKGNILERFSAQQFPDLHSELNLSSLELGDSALYFCARPRLAVYNEQFFGPGTRLTVL.

This chain joins TRBV28 and TRBJ2-5; tentative D call: TRBD2 (6 bases). Germline V gene lookup returns CDR1 MDHEN and CDR2 SYDVKM. Trimming took 10 bases from V and 2 from J, leaving 14 bases between them. This CDR3 contains 13 residues. For the CDR3, the DNA is TGTGCCACTATGGGAGGCGGGCAAGAGACCCAGTACTTC. The encoded protein is CATMGGGQETQYF.

This clone was found a few times. The chain combines TRBV30 with TRBJ1-5; the D gene is possibly TRBD1 (5 bases). Germline-derived CDR1 and CDR2 are GTSNPN and SVGIG (reference sequence). Between the trimmed V and J ends, which lost 2 bases and 5 bases, there was a span of 10 bases. This CDR3 is built from 13 residues. CDR3 bases: TGTGCCTGGAGTAACAGGCGTGATCAGCCCCAGCATTTT. Amino acid sequence: CAWSNRRDQPQHF.

This chain joins TRBV30 and TRBJ1-5; tentative D call: TRBD1 (5 bases). CDR1 GTSNPN and CDR2 SVGIG come from the germline V gene (reference sequence). The CDR3 sequence is 14 residues long. Trimming removed 4 bases from V and 4 bases from J, with 14 bases in between. CDR3 amino acids: CAWTRQGGNQPQHF. As DNA, the CDR3 is TGTGCCTGGACACGGCAGGGTGGTAATCAGCCCCAGCATTTT.

The V and J genes are TRBV9 and TRBJ2-1, with 9 positions matching TRBD2. The V gene end was trimmed by 3 bases and the J gene end by 0 bases; junction bases not matched to a gene: 7. The CDR3 runs 17 residues. Germline CDR1 is SGDLS and CDR2 is YYNGEE. The CDR3 reads CASSGSTSGGSYNEQFF. CDR3 DNA: TGTGCCAGCAGCGGTTCGACTAGCGGAGGCTCCTACAATGAGCAGTTCTTC.

This clone was seen only a few times. The V call is TRBV30, the J call TRBJ2-2, with no clear D. This CDR3 has 13 amino acids. Trimming pared 6 bases from V and 1 base from J, leaving 9 bases between. Germline values: CDR1 GTSNPN, CDR2 SVGIG (reference sequence). The CDR3 coding sequence is TGTGCCTGTTGGTTCAAGAACACCGGGGAGCTGTTTTTT. This sequence encodes CACWFKNTGELFF.

V and J are TRBV9 and TRBJ2-3, with D unresolved. V was trimmed by 2 bases and J by 1 base, leaving 11 bases between them. Germline CDR1 SGDLS, CDR2 YYNGEE. This CDR3 is built from 15 residues. The CDR3 spells CASSVGSQGTDTQYF. CDR3 nucleotide sequence: TGTGCCAGCAGCGTGGGTTCTCAGGGCACAGATACGCAGTATTTT.

The chain employs TRBV30 and TRBJ2-5, with TRBD1 as a possible D gene (5 bases). This CDR3 is 13 amino acids long. Germline CDR1 is GTSNPN and CDR2 is SVGIG (reference sequence). V gave up 5 bases and J gave up 2 bases, with 12 bases separating them. In DNA form, the CDR3 reads TGTGCCTGGGCCCCGAAGGGGCAAGAGACCCAGTACTTC. Protein sequence: CAWAPKGQETQYF.

This chain uses TRBV30 with TRBJ2-2; D gene uncertain. V was trimmed by 4 bases and J by 7 bases, leaving 16 bases between them. Looked up from germline, CDR1 is GTSNPN and CDR2 is SVGIG (reference sequence). The length of the CDR3 is 14 residues. CDR3 amino acids: CAWKEWPPSGELFF. CDR3 DNA sequence: TGTGCCTGGAAAGAGTGGCCGCCAAGCGGGGAGCTGTTTTTT.

The rearrangement links TRBV2 to TRBJ2-7, with D hard to call. The V gene's germline CDR1 is SNHLY and CDR2 FYNNEI. V lost 1 base, J lost 2 bases, and 9 bases lay in between. The CDR3 length is 14 residues. CDR3 coding DNA: TGTGCCAGCAGTGAAGGCGAAGGTCCCTACGAGCAGTACTTC. Translated: CASSEGEGPYEQYF.

The chain employs TRBV30 and TRBJ1-5, with a possible D match to TRBD1 (5 bases). V lost 3 bases, J lost 5 bases, and 11 bases lay in between. CDR1 and CDR2 from the germline V gene are GTSNPN and SVGIG (reference sequence). The CDR3 is 13 amino acids. The CDR3 DNA reads as TGTGCCTGGAGCGCCGACAGTTATCAGCCCCAGCATTTT. Its translation: CAWSADSYQPQHF.

This clone came up a few times. The J gene is TRBJ1-2, the V gene TRBV19, with D uncertain. There are 13 residues in the CDR3. V gave up 8 bases and J gave up 3 bases, with 13 bases separating them. Germline assignment: CDR1 LNHDA and CDR2 SQIVND (reference sequence). The CDR3 spells CASLDRSYYGYTF. CDR3 coding DNA: TGTGCCAGTTTGGACCGGAGCTACTATGGCTACACCTTC. The full variable domain, in which reference TRBV19 and TRBJ1-2 provide the parts outside the CDR3, is DGGITQSPKYLFRKEGQNVTLSCEQNLNHDAMYWYRQDPGQGLRLIYYSQIVNDFQKGDIAEGYSVSREKKESFPLTVTSAQKNPTAFYLCASLDRSYYGYTFGSGTRLTVV.

CDR3 residues: CASSLYGAGIGETQYF. CDR3 sequence (DNA): TGTGCCAGCAGCTTATATGGAGCGGGGATTGGAGAGACCCAGTACTTC. The chain combines TRBV7-2 with TRBJ2-5; TRBD2 aligns across 7 bases. Looked up from germline, CDR1 is SGHTA and CDR2 is FQGNSA. The CDR3 consists of 16 residues. V was clipped by 2 bases and J by 4 bases; unmatched bases: 10.

This rearrangement joins TRBV2 to TRBJ1-1, with 10 bases aligning to TRBD1. Germline V lookup: CDR1 SNHLY, CDR2 FYNNEI. This CDR3 contains 14 residues. The junction had 6 bases not matched to a gene; V was cut back by 6 bases and J by 5 bases. CDR3 in amino acids: CASRKGDRGTEAFF. The DNA of the CDR3 is TGTGCCAGCAGGAAGGGGGACAGGGGAACTGAAGCTTTCTTT.

J is TRBJ1-5 and V is TRBV5-1; D possibly corresponds to TRBD1 (6 bases). CDR1 is SGHRS and CDR2 is YFSETQ in the germline V gene. This CDR3 has 13 amino acids. The germline V and J ends were trimmed by 1 base and 5 bases, with 7 bases remaining between them. Here the CDR3 DNA reads TGCGCCAGCAGCTTGAGGGGGGATCAGCCCCAGCATTTT. Protein sequence: CASSLRGDQPQHF.

V is TRBV30 and J is TRBJ2-6; D not resolved. The ends were cut back, 0 bases at V and 4 bases at J, with 7 bases in the middle. CDR3 length: 14 amino acids. CDR1 and CDR2 from the germline V gene are GTSNPN and SVGIG (reference sequence). The CDR3 coding sequence is TGTGCCTGGAGTGTTACAGCCGGGGCCAACGTCCTGACTTTC. The encoded protein is CAWSVTAGANVLTF. Full variable domain (rest looked up from reference TRBV30 and TRBJ2-6): SQTIHQWPATLVQPVGSPLSLECTVEGTSNPNLYWYRQAAGRGLQLLFYSVGIGQISSEVPQNLSASRPQDRQFILSSKKLLLSDSGFYLCAWSVTAGANVLTFGAGSRLTVL.

This clone was seen a single time. V and J are TRBV25-1 and TRBJ2-6, with D perhaps being TRBD1 or TRBD2 (5 bases each). Per germline, CDR1 MGHDK and CDR2 SYGVNS. Trimming stripped 3 bases from V and 0 bases from J, with 15 bases between. The CDR3 extends over 18 amino acids. The CDR3 DNA reads as TGTGCCAGCAGTGAGCGGGCAGGGCTACTCTCTGGGGCCAACGTCCTGACTTTC. As protein: CASSERAGLLSGANVLTF.

This clone showed up just a few times. This rearrangement joins TRBV30 to TRBJ2-5; TRBD2 might be the D (6 bases). This CDR3 is 13 amino acids long. Trimming shortened V by 3 bases and J by 7 bases, and 15 bases separated the two germline ends. CDR1 is GTSNPN, CDR2 SVGIG, per germline (reference sequence). CDR3 region: CAWRPGTSGTQYF. DNA for the CDR3: TGTGCCTGGAGGCCCGGGACTTCGGGGACCCAGTACTTC. Looking up the rest from reference TRBV30 and TRBJ2-5 gives the full variable domain: SQTIHQWPATLVQPVGSPLSLECTVEGTSNPNLYWYRQAAGRGLQLLFYSVGIGQISSEVPQNLSASRPQDRQFILSSKKLLLSDSGFYLCAWRPGTSGTQYFGPGTRLLVL.

Here the CDR3 reads CAISSGGAADTQYF. The DNA for the CDR3 is TGTGCCATCAGTAGCGGGGGGGCAGCAGATACGCAGTATTTT. The chain has TRBV10-3 and TRBJ2-3; 10 bases are a match to TRBD2. Trimming at V came to 5 bases and at J to 4 bases, leaving 3 bases not matched to a gene. Per germline, CDR1 ENHRY and CDR2 SYGVKD. The CDR3 is made up of 14 amino acids.

The CDR3 sequence is CASSLQGGVQETQYF. The DNA of the CDR3 is TGTGCCAGCAGCCTCCAAGGAGGGGTACAAGAGACCCAGTACTTC. V gene TRBV7-9 combines with J gene TRBJ2-5; the D gene is possibly TRBD2 (6 bases). The V end lost 5 bases, the J end lost 2 bases, and 15 bases lay between the germline ends. The length of the CDR3 is 15 residues. Germline lookup yields CDR1 SEHNR and CDR2 FQNEAQ (reference sequence). Full variable domain (rest looked up from reference TRBV7-9 and TRBJ2-5): DTGVSQNPRHKITKRGQNVTFRCDPISEHNRLYWYRQTLGQGPEFLTYFQNEAQLEKSRLLSDRFSAERPKGSFSTLEIQRTEQGDSAMYLCASSLQGGVQETQYFGPGTRLLVL.

In DNA, the CDR3 is TGCGCCAGCAAAGCGGGCTCCTACGAGCAGTACTTC. Protein: CASKAGSYEQYF. The chain uses TRBV5-1 and TRBJ2-7, with a weak D call TRBD2 (6 bases). CDR3 length equals 12 residues. The germline gives CDR1 SGHRS, CDR2 YFSETQ. V lost 6 bases to trimming and J lost 0 bases, with 7 bases between them.

This clone was observed a few times. This rearrangement joins TRBV20-1 to TRBJ2-3; D is ambiguous. The CDR3 covers 11 residues. V was cut by 0 bases and J by 7 bases, with 5 bases left in between. Germline V gives CDR1 DFQATT, CDR2 SNEGSKA (reference sequence). In DNA form, the CDR3 reads TGCAGTGCTAGAGATCCAAATACGCAGTATTTT. The encoded protein is CSARDPNTQYF.

The chain carries TRBV6-5 and TRBJ2-5; D call uncertain. With 6 bases removed from V and 2 bases from J, the gap between germline ends came to 13 bases. In germline, CDR1 is MNHEY, CDR2 SVGAGI. The CDR3 has 14 residues. The CDR3 protein is CASSPWGLQETQYF. The CDR3 region has the DNA TGTGCCAGCAGCCCTTGGGGTCTTCAAGAGACCCAGTACTTC.

This rearrangement joins TRBV21-1 to TRBJ2-7. TRBV21-1 is labeled a pseudogene. The CDR3 covers 16 residues. CDR3 sequence: CASSKPGGLITYEQYF. The CDR3 DNA sequence: TGTGCCAGCAGCAAACCAGGCGGATTAATAACCTACGAGCAGTACTTC.